This T cell receptor (beta chain) is from a study of T cells in tuberculosis. General study points: Cases with active tuberculosis were adults, while controls were adolescents.

As for time point: new active TB diagnosis, blood taken before or within 7 days of starting treatment. Data came from immunoSEQ multiplex PCR; TCRdb stores just in-frame clones and leaves some out. The profile shows 30,000 to 35,000 clones, 70% to 90% of them singletons. Regarding this clone: The antigen is unknown.

The germline V gene encodes CDR1 LGHNA and CDR2 YSLEER. Trimming removed 4 bases at V and 7 bases at J, with 16 bases between. The CDR3 length is 15 residues. Sequenced here: PBMCs, sampled at tuberculosis diagnosis. This TCR derives from an adult with tuberculosis. The gene calls are TRBV4-3 and TRBJ1-4; D perhaps matches TRBD1 (6 bases). CDR3: CASSRRRGDGEKLFF. In DNA, the CDR3 is TGCGCCAGCAGCCGTCGCAGGGGCGACGGTGAAAAACTGTTTTTT.